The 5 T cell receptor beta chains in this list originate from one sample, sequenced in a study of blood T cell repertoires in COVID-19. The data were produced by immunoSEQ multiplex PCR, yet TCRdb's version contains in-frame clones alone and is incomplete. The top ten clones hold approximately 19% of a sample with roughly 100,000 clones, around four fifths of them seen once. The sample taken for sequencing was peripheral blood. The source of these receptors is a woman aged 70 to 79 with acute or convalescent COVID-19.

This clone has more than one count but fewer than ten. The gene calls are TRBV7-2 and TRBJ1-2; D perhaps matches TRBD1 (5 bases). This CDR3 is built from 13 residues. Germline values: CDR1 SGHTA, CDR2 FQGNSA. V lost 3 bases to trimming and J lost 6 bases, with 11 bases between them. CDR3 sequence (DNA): TGTGCCAGCAGCTTCTCCCCGGGGGATGGCTACACCTTC. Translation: CASSFSPGDGYTF.

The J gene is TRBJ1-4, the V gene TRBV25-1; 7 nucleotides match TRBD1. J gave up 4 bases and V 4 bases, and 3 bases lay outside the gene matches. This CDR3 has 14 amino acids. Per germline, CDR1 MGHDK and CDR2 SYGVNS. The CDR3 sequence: CASSAGTVNEKLFF. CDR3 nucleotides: TGTGCCAGCAGTGCCGGGACAGTTAATGAAAAACTGTTTTTT.

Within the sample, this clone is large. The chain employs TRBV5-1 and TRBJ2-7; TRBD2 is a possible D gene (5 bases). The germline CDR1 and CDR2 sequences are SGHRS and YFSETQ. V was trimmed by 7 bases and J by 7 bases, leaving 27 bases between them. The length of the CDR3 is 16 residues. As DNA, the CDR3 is TGCGCCAGCTTGAGCCGTAGGGTGGGCCCGGGGTGGGAGCAGTACTTC. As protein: CASLSRRVGPGWEQYF.

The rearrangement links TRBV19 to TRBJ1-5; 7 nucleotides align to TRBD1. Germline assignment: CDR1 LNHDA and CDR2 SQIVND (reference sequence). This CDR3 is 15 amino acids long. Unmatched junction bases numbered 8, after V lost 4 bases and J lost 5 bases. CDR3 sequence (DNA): TGTGCCAGTAGTAAAGACAGGGTTTCTGATCAGCCCCAGCATTTT. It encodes CASSKDRVSDQPQHF.

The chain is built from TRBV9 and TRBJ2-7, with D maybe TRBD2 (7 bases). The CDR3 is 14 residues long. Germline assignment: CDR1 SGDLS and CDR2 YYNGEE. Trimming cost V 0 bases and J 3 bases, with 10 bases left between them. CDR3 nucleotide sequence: TGTGCCAGCAGCGTAGGGGGGGGCTTCTACGAGCAGTACTTC. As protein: CASSVGGGFYEQYF.